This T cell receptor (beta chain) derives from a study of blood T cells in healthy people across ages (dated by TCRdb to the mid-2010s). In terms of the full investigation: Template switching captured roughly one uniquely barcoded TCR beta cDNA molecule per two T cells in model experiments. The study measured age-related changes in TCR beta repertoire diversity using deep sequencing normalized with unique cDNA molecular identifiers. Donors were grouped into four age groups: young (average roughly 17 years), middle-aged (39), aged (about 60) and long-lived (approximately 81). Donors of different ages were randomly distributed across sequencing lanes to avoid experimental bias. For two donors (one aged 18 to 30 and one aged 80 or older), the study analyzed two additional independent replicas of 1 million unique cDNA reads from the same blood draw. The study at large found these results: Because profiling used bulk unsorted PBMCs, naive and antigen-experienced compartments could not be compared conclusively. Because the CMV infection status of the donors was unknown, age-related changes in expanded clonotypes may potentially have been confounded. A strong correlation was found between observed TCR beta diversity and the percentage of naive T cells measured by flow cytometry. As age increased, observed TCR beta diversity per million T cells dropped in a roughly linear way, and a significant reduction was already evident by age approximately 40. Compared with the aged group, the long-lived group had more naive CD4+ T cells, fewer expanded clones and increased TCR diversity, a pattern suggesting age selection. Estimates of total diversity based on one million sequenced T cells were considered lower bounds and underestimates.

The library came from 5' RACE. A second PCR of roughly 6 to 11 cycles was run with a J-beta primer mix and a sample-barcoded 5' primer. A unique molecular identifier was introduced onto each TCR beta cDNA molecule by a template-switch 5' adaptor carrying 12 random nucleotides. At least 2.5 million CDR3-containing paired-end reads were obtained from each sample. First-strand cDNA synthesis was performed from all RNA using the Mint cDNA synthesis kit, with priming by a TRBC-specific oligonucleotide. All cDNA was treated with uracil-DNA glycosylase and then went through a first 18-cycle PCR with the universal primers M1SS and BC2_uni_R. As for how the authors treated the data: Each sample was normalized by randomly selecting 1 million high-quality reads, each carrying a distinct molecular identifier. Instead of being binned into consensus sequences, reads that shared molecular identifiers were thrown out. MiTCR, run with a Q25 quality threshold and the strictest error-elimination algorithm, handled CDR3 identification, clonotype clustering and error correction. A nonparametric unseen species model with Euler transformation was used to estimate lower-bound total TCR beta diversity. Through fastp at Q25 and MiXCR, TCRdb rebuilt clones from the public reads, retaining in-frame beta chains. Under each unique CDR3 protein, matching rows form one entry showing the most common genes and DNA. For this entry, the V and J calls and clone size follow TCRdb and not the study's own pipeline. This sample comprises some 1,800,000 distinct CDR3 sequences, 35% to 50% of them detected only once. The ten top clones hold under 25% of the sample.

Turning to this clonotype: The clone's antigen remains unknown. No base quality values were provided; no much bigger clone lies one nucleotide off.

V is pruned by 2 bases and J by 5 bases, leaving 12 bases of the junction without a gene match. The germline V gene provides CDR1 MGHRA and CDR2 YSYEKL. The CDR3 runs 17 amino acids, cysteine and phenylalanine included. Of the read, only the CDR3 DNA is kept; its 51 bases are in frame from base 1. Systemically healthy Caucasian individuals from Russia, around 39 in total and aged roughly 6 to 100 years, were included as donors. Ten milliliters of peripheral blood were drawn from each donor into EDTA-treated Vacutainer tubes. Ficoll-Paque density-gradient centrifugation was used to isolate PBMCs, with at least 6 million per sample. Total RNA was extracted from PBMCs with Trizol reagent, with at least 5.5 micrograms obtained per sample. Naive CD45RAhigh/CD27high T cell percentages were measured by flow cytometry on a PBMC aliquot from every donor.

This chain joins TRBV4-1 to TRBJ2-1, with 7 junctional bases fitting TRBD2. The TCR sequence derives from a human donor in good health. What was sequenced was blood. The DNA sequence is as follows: TGCGCCAGCAGCCAATCGACGCCGGGGGGAATCGACAATGAGCAGTTCTTC. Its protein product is CASSQSTPGGIDNEQFF.